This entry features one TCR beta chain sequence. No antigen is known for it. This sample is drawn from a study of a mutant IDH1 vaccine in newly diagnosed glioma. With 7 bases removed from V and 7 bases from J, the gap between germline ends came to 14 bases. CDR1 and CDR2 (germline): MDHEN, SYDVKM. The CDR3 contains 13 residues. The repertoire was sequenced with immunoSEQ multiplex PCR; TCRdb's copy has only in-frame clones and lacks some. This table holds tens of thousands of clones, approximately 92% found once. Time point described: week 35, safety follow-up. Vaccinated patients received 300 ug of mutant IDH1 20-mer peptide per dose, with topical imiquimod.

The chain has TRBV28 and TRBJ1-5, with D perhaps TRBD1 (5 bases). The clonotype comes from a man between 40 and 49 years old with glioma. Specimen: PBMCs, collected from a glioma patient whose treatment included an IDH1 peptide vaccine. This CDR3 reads CASTPGGSQPQHF. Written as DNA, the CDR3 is TGTGCCAGCACCCCGGGGGGGAGCCAGCCCCAGCATTTT.